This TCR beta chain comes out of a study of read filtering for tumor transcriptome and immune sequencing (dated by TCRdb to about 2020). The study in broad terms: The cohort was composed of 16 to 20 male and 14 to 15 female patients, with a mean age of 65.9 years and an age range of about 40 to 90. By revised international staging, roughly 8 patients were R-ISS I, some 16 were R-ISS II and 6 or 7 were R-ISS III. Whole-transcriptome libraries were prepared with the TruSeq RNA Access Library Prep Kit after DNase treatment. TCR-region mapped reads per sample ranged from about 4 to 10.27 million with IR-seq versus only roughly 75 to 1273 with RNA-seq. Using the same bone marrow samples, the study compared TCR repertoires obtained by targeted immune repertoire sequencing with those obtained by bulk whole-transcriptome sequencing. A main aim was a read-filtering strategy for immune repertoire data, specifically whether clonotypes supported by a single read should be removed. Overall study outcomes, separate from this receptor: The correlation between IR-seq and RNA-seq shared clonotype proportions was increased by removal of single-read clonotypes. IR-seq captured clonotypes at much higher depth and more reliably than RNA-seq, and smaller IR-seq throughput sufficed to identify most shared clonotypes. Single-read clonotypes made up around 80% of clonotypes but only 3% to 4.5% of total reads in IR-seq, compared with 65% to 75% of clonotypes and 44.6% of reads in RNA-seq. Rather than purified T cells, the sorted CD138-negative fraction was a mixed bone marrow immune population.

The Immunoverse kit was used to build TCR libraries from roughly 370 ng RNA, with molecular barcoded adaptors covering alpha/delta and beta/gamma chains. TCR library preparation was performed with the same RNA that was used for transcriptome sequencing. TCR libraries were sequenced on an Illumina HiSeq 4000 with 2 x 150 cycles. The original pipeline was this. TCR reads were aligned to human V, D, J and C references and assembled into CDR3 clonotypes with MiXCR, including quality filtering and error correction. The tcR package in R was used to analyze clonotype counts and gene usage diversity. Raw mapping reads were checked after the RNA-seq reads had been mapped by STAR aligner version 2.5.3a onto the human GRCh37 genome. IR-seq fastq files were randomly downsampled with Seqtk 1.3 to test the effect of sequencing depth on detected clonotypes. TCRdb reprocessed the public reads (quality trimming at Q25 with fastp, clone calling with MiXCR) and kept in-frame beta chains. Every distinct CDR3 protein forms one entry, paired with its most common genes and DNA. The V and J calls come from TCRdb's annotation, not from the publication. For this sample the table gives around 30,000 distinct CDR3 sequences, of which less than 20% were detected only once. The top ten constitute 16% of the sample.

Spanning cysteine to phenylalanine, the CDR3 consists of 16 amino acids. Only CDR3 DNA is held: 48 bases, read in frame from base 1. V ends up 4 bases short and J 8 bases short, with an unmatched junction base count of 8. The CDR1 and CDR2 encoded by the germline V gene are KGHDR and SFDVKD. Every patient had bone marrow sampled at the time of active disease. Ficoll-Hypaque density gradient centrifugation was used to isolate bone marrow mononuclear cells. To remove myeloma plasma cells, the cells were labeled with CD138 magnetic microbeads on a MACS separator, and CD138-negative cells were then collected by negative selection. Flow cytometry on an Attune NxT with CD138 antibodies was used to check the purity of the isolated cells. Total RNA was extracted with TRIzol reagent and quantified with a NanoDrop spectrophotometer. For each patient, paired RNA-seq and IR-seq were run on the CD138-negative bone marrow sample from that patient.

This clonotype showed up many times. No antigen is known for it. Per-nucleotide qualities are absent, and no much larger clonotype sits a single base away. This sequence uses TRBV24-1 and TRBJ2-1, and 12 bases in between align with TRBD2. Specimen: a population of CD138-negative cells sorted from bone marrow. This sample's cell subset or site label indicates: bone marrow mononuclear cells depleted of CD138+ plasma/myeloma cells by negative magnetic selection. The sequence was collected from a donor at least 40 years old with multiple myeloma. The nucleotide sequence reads TGTGCCACCAGTGACAGGACTAGCGGGGCGCAGGATGAGCAGTTCTTC. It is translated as CATSDRTSGAQDEQFF.